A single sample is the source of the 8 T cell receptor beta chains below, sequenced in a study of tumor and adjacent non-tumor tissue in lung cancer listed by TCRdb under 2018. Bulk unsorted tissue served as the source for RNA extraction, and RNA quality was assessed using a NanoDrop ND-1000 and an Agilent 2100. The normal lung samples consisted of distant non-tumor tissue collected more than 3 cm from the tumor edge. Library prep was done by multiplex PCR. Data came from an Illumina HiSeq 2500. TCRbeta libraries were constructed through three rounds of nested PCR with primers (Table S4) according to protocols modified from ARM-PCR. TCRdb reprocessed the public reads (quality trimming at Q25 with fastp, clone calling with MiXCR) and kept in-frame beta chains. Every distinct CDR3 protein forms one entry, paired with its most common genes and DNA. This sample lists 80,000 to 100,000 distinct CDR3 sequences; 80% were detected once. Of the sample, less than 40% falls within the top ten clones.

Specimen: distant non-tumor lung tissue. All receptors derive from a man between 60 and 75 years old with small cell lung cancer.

The CDR3 loop is CASSIDRVYEQYF. CDR3 nucleotide sequence: TGCGCCAGCAGTATCGACAGAGTTTACGAGCAGTACTTC. J is TRBJ2-7 and V is TRBV4-1; the D gene is possibly TRBD1 (5 bases). The CDR3 loop spans 13 amino acids. From germline, CDR1 is MGHRA and CDR2 YSYEKL. Trimming removed 6 bases from V and 4 bases from J, with 13 bases in between.

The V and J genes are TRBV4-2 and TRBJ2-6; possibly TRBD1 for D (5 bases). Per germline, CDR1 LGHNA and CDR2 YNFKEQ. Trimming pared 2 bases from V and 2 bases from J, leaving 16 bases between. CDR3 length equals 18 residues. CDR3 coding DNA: TGTGCCAGCAGCCAATATAGGCACGGACACACTGGGGCCAACGTCCTGACTTTC. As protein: CASSQYRHGHTGANVLTF.

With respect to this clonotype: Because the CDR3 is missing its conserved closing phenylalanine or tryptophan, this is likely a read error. The CDR3 loop reads CASSPELGYEQYI. The CDR3 DNA reads TGTGCCAGCAGCCCGGAACTAGGGTACGAGCAGTACATC. The chain couples TRBV11-2 to TRBJ2-7, with D perhaps TRBD2 (5 bases). V gave up 5 bases and J gave up 4 bases, with 12 bases separating them. There are 13 residues in the CDR3. Germline values: CDR1 SGHAT, CDR2 FQNNGV.

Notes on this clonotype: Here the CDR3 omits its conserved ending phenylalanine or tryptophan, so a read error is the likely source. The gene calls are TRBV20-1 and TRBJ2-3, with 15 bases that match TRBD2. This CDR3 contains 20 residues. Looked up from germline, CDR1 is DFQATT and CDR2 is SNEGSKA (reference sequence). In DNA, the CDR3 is TGCACTGCTAGAGTCCCGGGACTAGCGGGAGGAACTACCAGCACAGATACGCAGTATATT. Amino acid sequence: CTARVPGLAGGTTSTDTQYI.

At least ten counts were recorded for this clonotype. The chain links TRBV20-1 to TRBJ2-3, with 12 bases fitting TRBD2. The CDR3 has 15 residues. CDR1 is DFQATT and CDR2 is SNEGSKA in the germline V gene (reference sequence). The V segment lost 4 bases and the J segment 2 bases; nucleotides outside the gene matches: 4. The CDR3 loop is CSAMGLAGSTDTQYF. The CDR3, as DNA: TGCAGTGCTATGGGACTAGCGGGTTCCACAGATACGCAGTATTTT.

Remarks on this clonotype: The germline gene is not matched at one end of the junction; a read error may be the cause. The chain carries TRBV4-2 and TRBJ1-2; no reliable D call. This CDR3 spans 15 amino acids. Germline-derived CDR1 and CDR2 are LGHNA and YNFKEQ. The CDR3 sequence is CASSQYDEGSYVYIF. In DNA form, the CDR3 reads TGTGCCAGCAGCCAATATGACGAGGGTAGCTATGTCTACATCTTC.

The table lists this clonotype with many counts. Here the CDR3 DNA reads TGTGCCAGCAGGTCTAGCGGGAGGGCTAATACGCAGTATTTT. Amino acid sequence: CASRSSGRANTQYF. This chain uses TRBV5-4 with TRBJ2-3; 12 bases agree with TRBD2. CDR3 length equals 14 residues. Germline V gives CDR1 SGHNT, CDR2 YYREEE (reference sequence). J was trimmed by 7 bases and V by 5 bases; bases with no gene match: 5.

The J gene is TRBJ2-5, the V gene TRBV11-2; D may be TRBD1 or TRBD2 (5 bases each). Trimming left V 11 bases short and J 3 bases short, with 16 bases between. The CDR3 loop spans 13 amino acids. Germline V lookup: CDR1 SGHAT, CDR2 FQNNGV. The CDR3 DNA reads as TGTGCCGGAAGCTTAGGGACCGAAGAGACCCAGTACTTC. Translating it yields CAGSLGTEETQYF. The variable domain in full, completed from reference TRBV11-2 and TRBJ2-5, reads EAGVAQSPRYKIIEKRQSVAFWCNPISGHATLYWYQQILGQGPKLLIQFQNNGVVDDSQLPKDRFSAERLKGVDSTLKIQPAKLEDSAVYLCAGSLGTEETQYFGPGTRLLVL.